These T cell receptor beta chains were read from a single sample in a study of technical replicates of blood from several donors. Measured with immunoSEQ multiplex PCR; TCRdb has only the in-frame clones, and not every one. Of approximately 100,000 clones in the sample, around 95% are singletons; the top ten hold over 0.2%. What was sequenced was T cells isolated from PBMCs. The receptors were sampled from a human donor in good health. Each CDR3 is given with its conserved first and last residue.

V gene,J gene,CDR3 protein
TRBV27,TRBJ2-4,CASSTQRMGAPDENIQYF
TRBV6-1,TRBJ2-2,CASSAVLSGELFF
TRBV5-4,TRBJ2-4,CASSLYGAKNIQYF
TRBV19,TRBJ2-5,CASSPLGGDQETQYF
TRBV29-1,TRBJ1-2,CSAHPRGANYGYTF
TRBV25-1,TRBJ2-1,CASSGPTGYNEQFF
TRBV4-1,TRBJ2-5,CASSQEPYRGLGETQYF
TRBV5-6,TRBJ2-7,CASSLARMGTGLYEQYF
TRBV6-5,TRBJ2-5,CASSYWDSKETQYF
TRBV18,TRBJ2-2,CASSPGTSGSAGTGELFF
TRBV7-2,TRBJ2-5,CASSVQGSAETQYF
TRBV29-1,TRBJ2-3,CSVREGSTDTQYF
TRBV29-1,TRBJ2-5,CSVEAEVRETQYF
TRBV7-9,TRBJ2-5,CASSQVWGGTTQETQYF
TRBV18,TRBJ2-7,CASSPGHYEQYF
TRBV25-1,TRBJ2-5,CASSANREQETQYF
TRBV6-5,TRBJ2-7,CASSYTSGGGYEQYF
TRBV6-1,TRBJ2-7,CASIPPDRIYEQYF
TRBV2,TRBJ2-3,CASSEGGSRDTQYF
TRBV4-1,TRBJ2-7,CASSQTGTGPYEQYF